What follows describes a single TCR beta chain. Its target is unknown. This specimen comes from a study of blood T cells in healthy people across ages. Notes on the study in general: PBMCs were not sorted, which prevented a conclusive comparison of naive versus antigen-experienced cells.

The second PCR ran about 6 to 12 cycles with a sample-barcoded 5' primer and J-beta primers. Template switching added a 12-random-nucleotide identifier to every cDNA molecule. TCRdb re-called the 5' RACE reads through MiXCR, storing one row per CDR3 protein. The sample yields roughly 500,000 distinct CDR3 sequences, approximately 30% seen once. Trimming took 7 bases from V and 5 from J; bases not matched to a gene: 19. CDR1 and CDR2 (germline): MNHNS, SASEGT. The CDR3 contains 18 residues. The specimen sequenced was blood. The TCR originated in a woman in her 70s in good health. This chain connects TRBV6-1 to TRBJ1-5; TRBD1 aligns across 8 bases. The DNA for the CDR3 is TGTGCCAGCATACCAGGGACAGGCCGCGAAATCCGCCATCAGCCCCAGCATTTT. It is translated as CASIPGTGREIRHQPQHF.